This T cell receptor beta chain was captured by sequencing in a study of cytomegalovirus exposure and HLA in healthy donors (dated by TCRdb to 2015 to 2018). Looking at the study overall: According to an earlier analysis of 587 of the donors, about 170 million T cells yielded some 110 million unique TCR beta sequences and 276 Gb of sequence data. The number of typed donors differed by locus: roughly 620-640 for A, B, C, DRB1 and DQB1; approximately 540 for DQA1; fewer than 610 for DPA1; and around 450 for DPB1. An early release covering roughly 640 HLA-typed donors comprised 250 to 350 gigabases of sequencing data and tens of millions of unique TCR sequences. Rather than drawing on any new phenotypic data, the later analysis identified candidate immune exposures from TCR beta sequences and the way those sequences occurred across donors. All discovery cohort repertoires had been generated using a single sequencing platform. About five DR-DQ haplotypes were treated as single units for association and clustering because of strong linkage in the cohort. Alongside the repertoire data, information on donor age, sex, ethnicity and CMV serostatus was compiled. Class I and class II HLA loci were covered by the typing at four-digit resolution. A later analysis re-examined previously published TCR beta repertoires from 610 or so donors and added high-resolution HLA genotyping to investigate patterns of TCR occurrence. The study aimed to test whether signatures of past pathogen exposure could be identified by cataloging public T cell receptors. The study profiled the T cell repertoires of hundreds of subjects by immunosequencing and related them to cytomegalovirus serostatus. On average, roughly 240,000 unique TCR beta nucleotide sequences were sequenced per donor among a few hundred genotyped donors of the cohort, with approximately 18% of those sequences being non-productive. To predict cytomegalovirus infection status, the study combined high-throughput TCR immunosequencing, statistical association of individual TCRs with disease status, and machine learning. In a later genetic analysis, genome-wide SNP genotypes for about 55% of the roughly 670 donors were used, and that subset was treated as a discovery cohort. Of the 300 to 500 genotyped donors, approximately 80% were placed in the genetic ancestry cluster associated with self-reported Caucasian donors. An earlier analysis of 587 of the donors applied high-throughput TCR beta sequencing to assess whether each TCR beta V gene segment acted as functional or pseudogenic. Besides the first cohort of more than 650 subjects, a separate validation cohort made up of roughly 130 different subjects was used.

There are 14 amino acids in the CDR3, from cysteine to phenylalanine inclusive. Only the CDR3 portion is preserved as DNA: 42 bases, with reading frame beginning at the first base. CDR1 MNHNS and CDR2 SASEGT are derived from the germline V gene. V loses 8 bases of germline sequence and J loses 6 bases, and the interval between the two ends is 19 bases. Here is what the overall study found, with its caveats: The authors suggested that the approach could potentially be generalized to other disease states and immunological phenotypes. In the study, 150 to 200 TCR beta chains were listed as associated with cytomegalovirus. Most TCR sequences were seen in very few donors, while some public TCRs were found in many individuals. The classifier was reported to diagnose cytomegalovirus status with high specificity and sensitivity in both the original cohort and the validation cohort. Strong co-occurrence of HLA alleles, especially DR and DQ, made assigning TCR associations to individual alleles difficult. A cluster of highly shared sequence variants was judged likely to be a technical artifact of the sequencing pipeline. In a later analysis, TCR association rates were found to vary across HLA loci, with the most associated TCRs seen for DRB1 alleles and the fewest for HLA-C alleles. In a later analysis, several top co-occurrence clusters were reported to appear linked to parvovirus B19, influenza, CMV and Epstein-Barr virus. In a later analysis, HLA-associated TCR beta chains were found to be more clonally expanded and to have lower generation probabilities than equally common non-associated chains. Correlated functional status among segregating V segments might reflect linkage disequilibrium, but an unknown experimental factor could not be ruled out. Most CMV-associated TCR beta chains appeared to be HLA-restricted in a later analysis, and the HLA associations seemed to be driven largely by CMV exposure. CMV serostatus was the only immune exposure information available for the cohort. Three of the identified cytomegalovirus-associated TCR beta chains were confirmed in vitro to be specific for cytomegalovirus antigens. The earlier analysis of around 600 of the donors excluded approximately 17 rarely observed V segments, including chromosome 9 orphons, because counts were too low. In an earlier analysis of 587 of the donors, most TCR beta V segments appeared in productive rearrangements about 87% or about 30% of the time, broadly matching IMGT annotations. Sequencing depth was assumed to be roughly uniform across donors in the presence/absence analyses, though that assumption may not hold. Because some donors lacked HLA typing at each locus, the association tests relied only on the typed subset. An association between a missense DCLRE1C variant and V-gene and J-gene trimming of TCR beta chains was found in a later genetic analysis and replicated in an independent cohort. Because the 87-base-pair reads could not distinguish some IMGT-functional V segments, including TRBV6-2 and TRBV6-3, those segments were excluded. A later genetic analysis reported fewer N-insertions in productive TCRs among donors in an Asian-associated ancestry cluster than the approximately 700-donor mean. In a later analysis, some 17,000 TCR beta sequences were associated with specific HLA alleles at a false discovery rate of 0.05. This cohort had only TCR beta chains sequenced, and the lack of alpha or paired-chain data limited which features could be detected. A further reported finding was that TCR beta sequences accurately predicted the HLA-A and HLA-B alleles for most subjects in the first cohort.

As to this clone: The antigen this receptor binds is unknown. No base quality information exists; no much larger clone differs at one position.

In total, more than 500 healthy bone marrow donors made up the cohort. At the time of sampling, every cohort member was nominally healthy, though immune exposures that went unrecorded were likely present. The donor was CMV seronegative and was included in the group of around 320 seronegative cohort members. A peripheral blood sample was collected from each donor, and TCR beta sequencing was performed on peripheral blood mononuclear cells. Genomic DNA was extracted from the blood cell samples with the Qiagen DNeasy Blood Extraction Kit. The library was built by means of the immunoSEQ multiplex PCR assay. A mixture of 60 forward primers for TCR Vbeta segments and 13 reverse primers for TCR Jbeta segments was used in the multiplex PCR. The CDR3 region of rearranged TCR beta genes was amplified from genomic DNA by a multiplex PCR assay. The Illumina HiSeq System was used to sequence the amplified TCR beta libraries as 87-base-pair reads. As for how the authors treated the data: A later analysis counted about 76 million unique TCR beta chains across the 666 repertoires, and some 11 million of these chains were shared by at least two donors. Raw reads were error-corrected and collapsed into unique sequences by a nearest-neighbor algorithm in which closely related sequences were merged to remove PCR and sequencing errors. Alignment of CDR3 sequences to IMGT reference sequences was used to assign V, D and J gene segments. For a sequence to be retained, a match of at least six nucleotides was required to both a V gene segment and a J gene segment. A rearrangement was called productive if the CDR3 had no stop codons and remained in frame with V and J, and every other rearrangement was called non-productive. Following IMGT convention, CDR3 was defined as the stretch from the second conserved V-encoded cysteine to the conserved J-encoded phenylalanine. The earlier analysis of more than 450 of the donors excluded sequences that lacked an unambiguous match to a single V gene segment. An earlier analysis of about 590 of the donors classified V segments as functional when productive rearrangements were above 56.7% and as segregating when the standard deviation between donors was above 5%. To diagnose cytomegalovirus status from the catalog of TCR beta chain sequences, a statistical classification framework was built. V and J gene assignment, in a later analysis, came from comparing TCR nucleotide sequences with IMGT/GENE-DB human TR gene sequences. In a later analysis, CDR3 sequences and most-parsimonious VDJ recombination scenarios were assigned using the TCRdist pipeline. In a later analysis, each TCR beta chain was defined by its CDR3 amino acid sequence together with its V-gene family, and reads without a unique V-gene family were excluded. In a later analysis, a few hundred highly shared, low-generation-probability nucleotide sequences were removed to address suspected cross-contamination and a sequencing artifact. A later analysis calculated a clonal expansion index for each public chain from normalized within-repertoire ranks of inferred template counts. Generation probabilities in a later analysis came from a VDJ recombination model fitted to out-of-frame rearrangements, and those results were checked against IGoR. A later analysis scored TCR-TCR, TCR-HLA and TCR-CMV co-occurrence with hypergeometric tests, applying a repertoire-size bias correction to TCR pairs. A later analysis estimated false discovery rates by permuting HLA or CMV assignments 20 times. A later analysis grouped co-occurring TCRs with DBSCAN, adding TCRdist sequence similarity when clustering within HLA-allele-positive subsets. Repertoires with fewer than 30,000 or more than 120,000 public chains were left out of co-occurrence clustering, as were a few repertoires with anomalous nucleotide sharing. The table comes from immuneACCESS by way of TCRdb, which keeps in-frame sequences with V and J called. Part of the clones is missing from these tables; in studies checked, under half for an unresolved V gene and the rest for unknown reasons. V and J calls and clone size are those listed in that table; D and trimming were worked out from the DNA. This sample comprises 95,000 to 150,000 clones, more than 75% of them detected only once. The ten largest clonotypes hold about 1.8% of the sample.

Sequencing was done on a sample of PBMCs. The chain uses TRBV6-1 and TRBJ1-1; a weak D assignment points to TRBD1 (5 bases agree). The clonotype was recovered from a man younger than 35 in good health and CMV-seronegative. The bases are TGTGCCAGCTTTTTGACCTTCCAGGGCCCTGAAGCTTTCTTT. This encodes CASFLTFQGPEAFF.